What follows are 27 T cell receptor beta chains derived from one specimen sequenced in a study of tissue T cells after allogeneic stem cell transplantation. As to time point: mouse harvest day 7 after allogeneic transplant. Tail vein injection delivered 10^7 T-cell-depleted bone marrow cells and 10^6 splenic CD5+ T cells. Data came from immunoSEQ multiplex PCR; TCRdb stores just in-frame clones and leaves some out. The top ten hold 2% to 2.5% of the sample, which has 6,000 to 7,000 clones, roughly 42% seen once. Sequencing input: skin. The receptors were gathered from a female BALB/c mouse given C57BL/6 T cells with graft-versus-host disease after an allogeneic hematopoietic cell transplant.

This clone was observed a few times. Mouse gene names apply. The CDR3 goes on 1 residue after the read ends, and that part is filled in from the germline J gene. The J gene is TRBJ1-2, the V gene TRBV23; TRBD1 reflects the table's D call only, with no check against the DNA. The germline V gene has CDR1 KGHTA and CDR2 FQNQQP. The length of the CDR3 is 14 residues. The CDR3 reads CSSSQGTGNSDYTF. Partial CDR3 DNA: TGCTCCAGCAGTCAAGGGACAGGGAACTCCGACTACACC.

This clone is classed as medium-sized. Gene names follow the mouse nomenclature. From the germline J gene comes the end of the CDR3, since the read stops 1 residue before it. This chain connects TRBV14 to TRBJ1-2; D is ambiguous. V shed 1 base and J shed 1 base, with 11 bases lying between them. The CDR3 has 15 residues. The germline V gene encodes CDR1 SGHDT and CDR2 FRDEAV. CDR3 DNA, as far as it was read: TGTGCCAGCAGTTTCGGGCCAGCTAGAAACTCCGACTACACC. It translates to CASSFGPARNSDYT. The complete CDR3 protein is CASSFGPARNSDYTF.

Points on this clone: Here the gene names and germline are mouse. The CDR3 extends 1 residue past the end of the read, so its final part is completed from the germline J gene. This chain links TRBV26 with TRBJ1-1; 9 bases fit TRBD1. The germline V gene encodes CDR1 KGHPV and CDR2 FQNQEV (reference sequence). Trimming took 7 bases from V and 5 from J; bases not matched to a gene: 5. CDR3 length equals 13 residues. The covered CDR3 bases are TGTGCCAGCAACAGGGGGCGCGAAACAGAAGTCTTC. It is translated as CASNRGRETEVF. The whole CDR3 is CASNRGRETEVFF.

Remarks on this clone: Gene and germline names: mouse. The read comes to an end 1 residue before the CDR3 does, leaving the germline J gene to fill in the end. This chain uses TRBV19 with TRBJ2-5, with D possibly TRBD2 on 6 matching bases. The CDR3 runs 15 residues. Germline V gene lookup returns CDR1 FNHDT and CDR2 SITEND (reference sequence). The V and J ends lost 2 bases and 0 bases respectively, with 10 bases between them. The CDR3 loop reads CASSILGFNQDTQYF. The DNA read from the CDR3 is TGTGCCAGCAGTATCCTGGGGTTTAACCAAGACACCCAGTAC.

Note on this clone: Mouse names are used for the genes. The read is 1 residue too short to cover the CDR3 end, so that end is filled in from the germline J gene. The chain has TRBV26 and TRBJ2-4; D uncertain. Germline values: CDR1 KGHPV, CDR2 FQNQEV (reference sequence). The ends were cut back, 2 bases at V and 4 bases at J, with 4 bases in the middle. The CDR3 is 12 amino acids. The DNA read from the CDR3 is TGTGCCAGCAGTCTGCCAGAAAACACCTTGTAC. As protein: CASSLPENTLY. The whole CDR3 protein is CASSLPENTLYF.

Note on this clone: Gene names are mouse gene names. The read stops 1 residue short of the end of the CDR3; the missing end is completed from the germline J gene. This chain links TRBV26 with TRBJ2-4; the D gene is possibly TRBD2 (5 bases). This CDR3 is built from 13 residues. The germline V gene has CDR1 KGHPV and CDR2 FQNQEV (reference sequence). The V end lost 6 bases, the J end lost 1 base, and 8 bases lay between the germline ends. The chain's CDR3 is CASSLGGQNTLYF. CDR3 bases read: TGTGCCAGCAGCCTGGGCGGTCAAAACACCTTGTAC. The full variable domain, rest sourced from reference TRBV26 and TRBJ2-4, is NSKVIQTPRYLVKGQGQKAKMRCIPEKGHPVVFWYQQNKNNEFKFLINFQNQEVLQQIDMTEKRFSAECPSNSPCSLEIQSSEAGDSALYLCASSLGGQNTLYFGAGTRLSVL.

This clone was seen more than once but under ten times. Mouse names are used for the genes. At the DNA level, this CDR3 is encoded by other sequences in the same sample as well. The sequenced part of the CDR3 DNA is TGTGCCAGCAGTCGACAGGGAGCAAACTCCGACTACACC. It encodes CASSRQGANSDYT. The CDR3, in full, reads CASSRQGANSDYTF. The chain employs TRBV26 and TRBJ1-2; 7 nucleotides align to TRBD1. The sequence runs out 1 residue before the end of the CDR3; the remainder is reconstructed from the germline J gene. Germline V gene lookup returns CDR1 KGHPV and CDR2 FQNQEV (reference sequence). The V segment lost 4 bases and the J segment 0 bases; nucleotides outside the gene matches: 2. The CDR3 spans 14 residues.

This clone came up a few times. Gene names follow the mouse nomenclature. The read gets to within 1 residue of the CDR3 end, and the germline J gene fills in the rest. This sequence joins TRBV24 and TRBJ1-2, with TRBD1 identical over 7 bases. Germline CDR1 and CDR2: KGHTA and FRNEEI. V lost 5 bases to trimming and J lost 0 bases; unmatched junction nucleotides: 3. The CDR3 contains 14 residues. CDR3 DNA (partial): TGTGCCAGCAGTTCGGGACAGCCAAACTCCGACTACACC. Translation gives CASSSGQPNSDYT. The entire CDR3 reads CASSSGQPNSDYTF.

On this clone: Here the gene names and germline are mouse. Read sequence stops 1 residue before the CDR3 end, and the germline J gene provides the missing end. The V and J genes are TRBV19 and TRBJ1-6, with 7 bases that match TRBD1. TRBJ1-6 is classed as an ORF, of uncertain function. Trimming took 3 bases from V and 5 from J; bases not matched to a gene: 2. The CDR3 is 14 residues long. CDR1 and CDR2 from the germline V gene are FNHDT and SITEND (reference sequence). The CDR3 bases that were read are TGTGCCAGCAGTACCAGGGGGGATAATTCGCCCCTCTAC. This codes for CASSTRGDNSPLY. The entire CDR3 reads CASSTRGDNSPLYF.

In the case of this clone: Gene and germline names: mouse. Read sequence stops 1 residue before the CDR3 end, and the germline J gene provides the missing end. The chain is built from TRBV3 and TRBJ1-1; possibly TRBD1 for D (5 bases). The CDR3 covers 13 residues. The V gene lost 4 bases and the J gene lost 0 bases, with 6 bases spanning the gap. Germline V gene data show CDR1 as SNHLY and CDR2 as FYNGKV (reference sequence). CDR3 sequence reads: CASSSGQNTEVFF. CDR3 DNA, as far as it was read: TGTGCCAGCAGCTCGGGACAGAACACAGAAGTCTTC.

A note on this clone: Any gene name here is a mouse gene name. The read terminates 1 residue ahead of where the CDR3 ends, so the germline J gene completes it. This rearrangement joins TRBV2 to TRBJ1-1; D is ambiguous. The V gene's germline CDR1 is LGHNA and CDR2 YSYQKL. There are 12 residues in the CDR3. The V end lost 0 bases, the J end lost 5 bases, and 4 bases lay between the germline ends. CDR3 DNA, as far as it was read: TGTGCCAGCAGCCAAGAGGGGACAGAAGTCTTC. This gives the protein CASSQEGTEVF. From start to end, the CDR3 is CASSQEGTEVFF.

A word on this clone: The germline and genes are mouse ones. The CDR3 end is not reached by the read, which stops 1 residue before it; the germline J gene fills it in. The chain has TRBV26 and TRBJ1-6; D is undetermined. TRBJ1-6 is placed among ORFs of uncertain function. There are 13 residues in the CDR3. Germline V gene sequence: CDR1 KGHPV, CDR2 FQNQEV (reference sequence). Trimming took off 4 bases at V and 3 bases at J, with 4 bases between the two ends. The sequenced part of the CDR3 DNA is TGTGCCAGCAGTCCCAACTATAATTCGCCCCTCTAC. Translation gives CASSPNYNSPLY. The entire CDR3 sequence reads CASSPNYNSPLYF.

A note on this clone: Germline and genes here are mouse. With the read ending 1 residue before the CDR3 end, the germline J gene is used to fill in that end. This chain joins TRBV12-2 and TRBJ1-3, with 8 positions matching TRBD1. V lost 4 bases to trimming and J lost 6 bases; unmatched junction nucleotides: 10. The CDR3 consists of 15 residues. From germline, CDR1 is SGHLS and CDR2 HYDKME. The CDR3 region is CASSPQGDSPNTLYF. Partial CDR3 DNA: TGTGCCAGCTCACCACAGGGGGATTCTCCAAATACGCTCTAT.

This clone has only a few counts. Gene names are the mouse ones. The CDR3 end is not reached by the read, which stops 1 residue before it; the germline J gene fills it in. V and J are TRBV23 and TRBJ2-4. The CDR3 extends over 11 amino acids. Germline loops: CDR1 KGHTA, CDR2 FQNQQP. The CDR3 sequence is CSSSRGNTLYF. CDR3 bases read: TGCTCCAGCAGTCGGGGGAACACCTTGTAC.

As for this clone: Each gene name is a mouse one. CDR3 bases read: TGTGCCAGCGGTGATGCCCGGGCGCGGGGTGCAGAAACGCTGTAT. Protein sequence: CASGDARARGAETLY. The complete CDR3 reads CASGDARARGAETLYF. V usage is TRBV13-2 and J usage is TRBJ2-3; no clear D. Coverage ceases 1 residue before the CDR3 finishes, and the germline J gene fills in the end. V was clipped by 0 bases and J by 1 base, with 12 bases between them. This CDR3 is 16 amino acids long. The germline V gene encodes CDR1 NNHNN and CDR2 SYGAGS (reference sequence).

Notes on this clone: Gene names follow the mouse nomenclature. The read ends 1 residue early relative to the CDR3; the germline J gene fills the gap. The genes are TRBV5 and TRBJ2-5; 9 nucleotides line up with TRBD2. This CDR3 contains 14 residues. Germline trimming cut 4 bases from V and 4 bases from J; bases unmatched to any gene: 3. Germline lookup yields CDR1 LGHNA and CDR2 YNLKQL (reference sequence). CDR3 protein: CASSLDWGKDTQYF. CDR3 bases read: TGTGCCAGCAGCCTCGACTGGGGGAAAGACACCCAGTAC.

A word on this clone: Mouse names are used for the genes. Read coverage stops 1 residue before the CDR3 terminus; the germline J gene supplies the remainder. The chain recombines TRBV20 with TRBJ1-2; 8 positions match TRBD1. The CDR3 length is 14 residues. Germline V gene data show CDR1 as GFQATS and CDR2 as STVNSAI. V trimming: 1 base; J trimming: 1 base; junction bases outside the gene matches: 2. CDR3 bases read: TGTGGTGCTAGGGCAGGACAGGGAAACTCCGACTACACC. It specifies CGARAGQGNSDYT. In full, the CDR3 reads CGARAGQGNSDYTF. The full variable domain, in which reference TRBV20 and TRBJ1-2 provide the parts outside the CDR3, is GALVYQYPRRTICKSGTSMRMECQAVGFQATSVAWYRQSPQKTFELIALSTVNSAIKYEQNFTQEKFPISHPNLSFSSMTVLNAYLEDRGLYLCGARAGQGNSDYTFGSGTRLLVI.

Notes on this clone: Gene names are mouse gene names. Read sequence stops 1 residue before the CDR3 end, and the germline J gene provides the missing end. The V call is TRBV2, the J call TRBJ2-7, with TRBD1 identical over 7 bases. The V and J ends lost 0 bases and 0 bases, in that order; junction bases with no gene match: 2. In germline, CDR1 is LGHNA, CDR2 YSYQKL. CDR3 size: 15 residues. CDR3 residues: CASSQDPGGSYEQYF. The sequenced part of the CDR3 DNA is TGTGCCAGCAGCCAAGATCCAGGGGGCTCCTATGAACAGTAC.

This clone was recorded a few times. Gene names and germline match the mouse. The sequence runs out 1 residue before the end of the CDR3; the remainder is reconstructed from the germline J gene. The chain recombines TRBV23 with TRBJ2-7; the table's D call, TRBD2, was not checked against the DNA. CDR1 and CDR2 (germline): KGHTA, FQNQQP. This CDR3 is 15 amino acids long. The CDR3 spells CSSSLGTGGAREQYF. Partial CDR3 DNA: TGCTCCAGCAGTCTCGGGACTGGGGGGGCGCGAGAACAGTAC.

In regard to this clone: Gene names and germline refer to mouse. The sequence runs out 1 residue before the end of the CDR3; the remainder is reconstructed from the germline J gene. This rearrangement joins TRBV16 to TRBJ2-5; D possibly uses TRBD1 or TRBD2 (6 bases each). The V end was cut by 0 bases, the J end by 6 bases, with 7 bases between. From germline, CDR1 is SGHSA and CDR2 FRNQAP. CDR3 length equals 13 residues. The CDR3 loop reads CASSLDGGDTQYF. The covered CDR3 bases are TGTGCAAGCAGCTTAGATGGGGGCGACACCCAGTAC.

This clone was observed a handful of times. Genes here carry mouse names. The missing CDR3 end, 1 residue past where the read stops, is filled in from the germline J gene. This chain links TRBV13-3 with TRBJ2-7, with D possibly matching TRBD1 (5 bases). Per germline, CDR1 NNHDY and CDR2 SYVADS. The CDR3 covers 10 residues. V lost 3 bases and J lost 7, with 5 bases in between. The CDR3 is CASSGTEQYF. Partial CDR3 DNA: TGTGCCAGCAGTGGGACAGAACAGTAC.

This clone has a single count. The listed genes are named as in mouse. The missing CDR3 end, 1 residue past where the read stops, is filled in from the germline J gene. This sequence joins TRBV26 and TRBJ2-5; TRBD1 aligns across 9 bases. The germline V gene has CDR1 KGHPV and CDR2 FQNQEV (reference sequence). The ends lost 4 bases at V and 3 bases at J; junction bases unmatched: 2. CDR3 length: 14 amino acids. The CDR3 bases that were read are TGTGCCAGCAGTCGGGACAGGGATCAAGACACCCAGTAC. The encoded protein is CASSRDRDQDTQY. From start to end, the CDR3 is CASSRDRDQDTQYF.

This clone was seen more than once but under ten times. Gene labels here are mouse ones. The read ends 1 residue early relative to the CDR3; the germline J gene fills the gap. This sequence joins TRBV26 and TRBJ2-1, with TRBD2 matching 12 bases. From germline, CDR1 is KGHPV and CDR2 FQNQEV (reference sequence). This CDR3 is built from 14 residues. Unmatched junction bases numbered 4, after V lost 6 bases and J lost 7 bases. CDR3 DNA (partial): TGTGCCAGCAGACGGGACTGGGGGGACGCTGAGCAGTTC. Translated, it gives CASRRDWGDAEQF. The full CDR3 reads CASRRDWGDAEQFF.

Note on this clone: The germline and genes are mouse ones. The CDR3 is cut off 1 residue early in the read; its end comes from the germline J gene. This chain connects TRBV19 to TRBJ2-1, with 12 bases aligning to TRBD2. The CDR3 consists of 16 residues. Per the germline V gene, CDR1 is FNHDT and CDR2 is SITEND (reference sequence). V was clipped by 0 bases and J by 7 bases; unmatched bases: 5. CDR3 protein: CASSIGLGGRGAEQFF. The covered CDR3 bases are TGTGCCAGCAGTATAGGACTGGGGGGGCGAGGGGCTGAGCAGTTC.

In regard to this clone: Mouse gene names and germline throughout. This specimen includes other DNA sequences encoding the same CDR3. The CDR3 sequence: CASSLGQYEQYF. The sequenced part of the CDR3 DNA is TGTGCCAGCAGCCTGGGACAGTATGAACAGTAC. This rearrangement joins TRBV26 to TRBJ2-7, with TRBD1 matching over 7 bases. The sequenced fragment ends 1 residue before the CDR3 boundary, so the rest is inferred from the germline J gene. The CDR3 length is 12 residues. V dropped 6 bases and J dropped 4; count of bases not matched to a gene: 3. The germline V gene has CDR1 KGHPV and CDR2 FQNQEV (reference sequence).

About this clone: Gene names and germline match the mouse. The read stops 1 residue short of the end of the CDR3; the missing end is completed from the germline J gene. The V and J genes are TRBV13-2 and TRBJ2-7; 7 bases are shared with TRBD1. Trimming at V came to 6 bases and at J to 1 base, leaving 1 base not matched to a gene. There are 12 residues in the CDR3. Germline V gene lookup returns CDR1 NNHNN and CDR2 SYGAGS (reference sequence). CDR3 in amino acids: CASDRGSYEQYF. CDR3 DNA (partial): TGTGCCAGCGACAGGGGATCCTATGAACAGTAC.

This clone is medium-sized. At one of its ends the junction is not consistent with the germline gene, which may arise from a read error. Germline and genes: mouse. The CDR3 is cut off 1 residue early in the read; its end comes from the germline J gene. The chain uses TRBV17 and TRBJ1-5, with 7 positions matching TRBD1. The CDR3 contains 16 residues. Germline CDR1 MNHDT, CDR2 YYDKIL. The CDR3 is CASSRDQGDNNQAPLF. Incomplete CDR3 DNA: TGTGCTAGCAGCAGAGATCAGGGGGATAACAACCAGGCTCCGCTT.